One and the same sample provided the 8 T cell receptor beta chains below, sequenced in a study of response to subunit inactivated influenza vaccine. TCRdb recomputed calls from the RT-PCR reads with MiXCR, one row per CDR3 protein. This sample yields 550,000 to 800,000 distinct CDR3 sequences, of which less than 20% are seen a single time; 11% belongs to the top ten. The sample consisted of PBMCs from blood, taken roughly 12 days after vaccination. These receptor sequences come from a man aged 45-65 years who received an inactivated influenza vaccine.

The rearrangement uses TRBV20-1 and TRBJ1-6; 7 bases match TRBD1. With V trimmed by 0 bases and J by 4 bases, 3 bases remained unmatched. Germline loops: CDR1 DFQATT, CDR2 SNEGSKA (reference sequence). CDR3 size: 15 residues. The CDR3 nucleotides read TGCAGTGCTAGAGATCGACAGGGATATAATTCACCCCTCCACTTT. The encoded protein is CSARDRQGYNSPLHF.

The chain links TRBV4-3 to TRBJ2-4; D gene unclear. Germline V gene lookup returns CDR1 LGHNA and CDR2 YSLEER. This CDR3 has 14 residues. The V and J ends lost 0 bases and 1 base respectively, with 4 bases between them. This CDR3 reads CASSQDVAKNIQYF. The CDR3 coding sequence is TGCGCCAGCAGCCAAGACGTTGCCAAAAACATTCAGTACTTC.

This clonotype turned up a few times. V gene TRBV5-1 combines with J gene TRBJ2-1, with D perhaps assigned TRBD1 or TRBD2 (5 bases each). The CDR3 is 16 amino acids. The V and J ends lost 0 bases and 1 base respectively, with 11 bases between them. Germline CDR1 reads SGHRS; CDR2 reads YFSETQ. CDR3 protein: CASSLDTGTSYNEQFF. CDR3 sequence (DNA): TGCGCCAGCAGCTTGGATACGGGGACGTCCTACAATGAGCAGTTCTTC.

V usage is TRBV20-1 and J usage is TRBJ1-5; 7 bases agree with TRBD1. The V gene end was trimmed by 0 bases and the J gene end by 6 bases; junction bases not matched to a gene: 8. CDR3 length: 15 amino acids. Germline V lookup: CDR1 DFQATT, CDR2 SNEGSKA (reference sequence). CDR3 DNA: TGCAGTGCTAGAGATTTCAGGGGGTCGGGTCAGCCCCAGCATTTT. Translating gives CSARDFRGSGQPQHF.

The sample holds a few counts of this clonotype. V gene TRBV27 combines with J gene TRBJ2-2, with TRBD2 matching over 9 bases. Trimming took 4 bases from V and 8 from J; bases not matched to a gene: 11. The CDR3 totals 16 residues. Germline-derived CDR1 and CDR2 are MNHEY and SMNVEV (reference sequence). CDR3 protein: CASSSARVAGAGELFF. Here the CDR3 DNA reads TGTGCCAGCAGTTCTGCTAGGGTAGCGGGGGCTGGGGAGCTGTTTTTT.

The chain carries TRBV5-1 and TRBJ2-7, with D perhaps TRBD2 (7 bases). Germline CDR1 and CDR2: SGHRS and YFSETQ. V lost 3 bases, J lost 5 bases, and 21 bases lay in between. The CDR3 loop spans 16 amino acids. The chain's CDR3 is CASSSQGGGAPNEQYF. DNA for the CDR3: TGCGCCAGCAGCTCCCAGGGAGGGGGGGCGCCAAACGAGCAGTACTTC.

The chain employs TRBV6-2 or TRBV6-3 and TRBJ2-1; D call uncertain. Germline values: CDR1 MNHEY, CDR2 SVGEGT. The CDR3 consists of 10 residues. V gave up 7 bases and J gave up 6 bases, with 4 bases separating them. The chain's CDR3 is CASKSNEQFF. CDR3 coding DNA: TGTGCCAGCAAAAGCAATGAGCAGTTCTTC.

This chain joins TRBV18 and TRBJ1-1; no reliable D call. V was shortened by 2 bases and J by 3 bases, with 10 bases between the two germline ends. The germline gives CDR1 KGHSH, CDR2 LQKENI. The CDR3 contains 14 residues. CDR3 bases: TGTGCCAGCTCACCAAAAGGACCCCACACTGAAGCTTTCTTT. This sequence encodes CASSPKGPHTEAFF.